The 12 T cell receptor beta chains listed next were all sequenced from one sample in a study of tumor and adjacent non-tumor tissue in lung cancer. The template was RNA from unsorted bulk tissue. A modified ARM-PCR protocol with three rounds of nested PCR amplified TCRbeta. TCRdb passed the multiplex PCR reads through MiXCR, listing each CDR3 protein once. The data contain 120,000 or so distinct CDR3 sequences, over 65% of them seen just once; the ten biggest clones take up roughly 13%. What was sequenced was lung tumor tissue. The receptor source for this set is a man in his thirties or forties with non-small cell lung cancer.

Notes on this clonotype: The junction departs from germline at one end; a sequencing error may be responsible. V gene TRBV6-5 combines with J gene TRBJ1-5; 10 bases align to TRBD1. Germline-derived CDR1 and CDR2 are MNHEY and SVGAGI. The CDR3 contains 14 residues. The CDR3 region has the DNA TGTGCCAGCAGAAACGGACAGGGGGATCAGTCCCAGCATTTT. Translating it yields CASRNGQGDQSQHF.

The chain couples TRBV7-2 to TRBJ2-1, with D uncertain. The CDR3 covers 14 residues. Trimming removed 5 bases at V and 8 bases at J, with 16 bases between. The V gene's germline CDR1 is SGHTA and CDR2 FQGNSA. CDR3 protein: CASSPATTSHEQFF. CDR3 bases: TGTGCCAGCAGCCCTGCTACCACCTCTCATGAGCAGTTCTTC.

The J gene is TRBJ1-1, the V gene TRBV6-5; 7 bases line up with TRBD1. Germline loops: CDR1 MNHEY, CDR2 SVGAGI. The CDR3 is made up of 14 amino acids. After removal of 8 bases from V and 7 bases from J, the junction contained 13 bases not matched to a gene. CDR3: CASYYNRDSLEAFF. The DNA for the CDR3 is TGTGCCAGCTATTACAACCGGGACAGCCTTGAAGCTTTCTTT.

This clonotype has a count of ten or more. The chain couples TRBV29-1 to TRBJ2-7; TRBD1 is a possible D gene (6 bases). V shed 4 bases and J shed 4 bases, with 11 bases lying between them. The CDR3 has 12 amino acids. The V gene's germline CDR1 is SQVTM and CDR2 ANQGSEA. For the CDR3, the DNA is TGCAGCGTTGGACAGGATGTATACGAGCAGTACTTC. Amino acids: CSVGQDVYEQYF.

A note on this clonotype: This clone may be a read error of a much larger clone one base away. The chain carries TRBV6-6 and TRBJ1-1; possibly TRBD1 for D (6 bases). The CDR3 is made up of 13 amino acids. Germline CDR1 reads MNHNY; CDR2 reads SVGAGI (reference sequence). The CDR3: CAITGRENAEAFF. The CDR3 DNA follows: TGTGCCATAACAGGGAGGGAGAACGCTGAAGCTTTCTTT.

This clonotype was recorded a few times. V usage is TRBV12-3 or TRBV12-4 and J usage is TRBJ2-1; a possible D gene is TRBD1 (6 bases). The CDR3 totals 12 residues. V was cut by 11 bases and J by 6 bases, with 14 bases left in between. The CDR3 sequence is CASRGTVNEQFF. The CDR3 nucleotides read TGTGCCTCTAGGGGGACGGTCAATGAGCAGTTCTTC.

This clonotype has a single count. Being one base from a much bigger clone, this may be a read error. The gene calls are TRBV12-3 or TRBV12-4 and TRBJ1-3; no reliable D call. This CDR3 has 14 amino acids. With 6 bases removed from V and 0 bases from J, the gap between germline ends came to 9 bases. CDR3: CASSSILSGNTIYF. The CDR3 region has the DNA TGTGCCAGCAGCTCGATCCTCTCTGGAAACACCATATATTTT.

This clonotype has just a few counts. The rearrangement uses TRBV14 and TRBJ2-1; D possibly corresponds to TRBD1 (5 bases). CDR3 size: 14 residues. Trimming left V 5 bases short and J 3 bases short, with 11 bases between. Germline V CDR1 and CDR2: SGHDN, FVKESK. This chain's CDR3 is CASSALGVYNEQFF. The CDR3 DNA reads as TGTGCCAGCAGCGCCCTAGGGGTCTACAATGAGCAGTTCTTC.

In the case of this clonotype: This may come from a read error, since a much larger clone is one base off. This CDR3 is CSANSGGHSYGQYF. CDR3 DNA sequence: TGCAGTGCAAATAGCGGGGGACACTCCTACGGGCAGTACTTC. The chain combines TRBV20-1 with TRBJ2-7; 9 bases fit TRBD2. The V gene's germline CDR1 is DFQATT and CDR2 SNEGSKA (reference sequence). The CDR3 has 14 residues.

Ten or more counts support this clonotype. The chain links TRBV20-1 to TRBJ2-4, with 7 bases aligning to TRBD2. Germline CDR1 and CDR2: DFQATT and SNEGSKA (reference sequence). The CDR3 extends over 15 amino acids. The J segment lost 0 bases and the V segment lost 4 bases, leaving 6 bases of the junction unmatched. CDR3 amino acids: CSATPGGVAKNIQYF. The CDR3, as DNA: TGCAGTGCTACCCCGGGGGGAGTAGCCAAAAACATTCAGTACTTC.

Comment on this clonotype: One end of the junction is discordant with germline, which a read error may explain. CDR3 in amino acids: CASSSTGEGQYQHF. CDR3 nucleotides: TGTGCTAGCAGCTCCACGGGGGAAGGTCAGTACCAGCATTTT. The gene calls are TRBV11-2 and TRBJ1-5; a possible D gene is TRBD1 (5 bases). Per germline, CDR1 SGHAT and CDR2 FQNNGV. The length of the CDR3 is 14 residues.

This clonotype was found a few times. This could be a read error, since a much larger clone is one nucleotide away. The chain is built from TRBV29-1 and TRBJ2-3; tentative D call: TRBD2 (5 bases). The CDR3 spans 14 residues. Germline assignment: CDR1 SQVTM and CDR2 ANQGSEA. CDR3 nucleotide sequence: TGCAACATCCTCCCGAGGGATAGCACAGATACGCAGTATTTT. This codes for CNILPRDSTDTQYF.